The following is a T cell receptor (beta chain) sequence with its context. No antigen is known for it. The reads were generated on an Illumina HiSeq 2000. 5'RACE template switching, by which a universal primer site and unique molecular identifiers were added, was used to make TCR beta cDNA libraries. Priming for cDNA synthesis came from the TCR beta constant segment, and two successive PCR amplification steps followed. Processing in the source paper ran as follows. MIGEC was used to demultiplex reads and group the reads by UMI, and MiTCR was used to assemble and quantify clonotypes. To exclude erroneous sequences, any TCR cDNA sequence not supported by at least two reads was discarded. The tcR package was used for downstream repertoire analysis, with clonotypes matched between fractions based on CDR3 nucleotide sequence plus V segment. VDJmatch was used to annotate antigen specificity against VDJdb, with one amino acid substitution in CDR3 permitted. Each entry corresponds to one CDR3 protein sequence from reads that TCRdb reprocessed, and DNA is not given. The V and J calls here are based on TCRdb, not the publication. The table kept for this sample lists around 110,000 distinct CDR3 sequences. 18% of the sample is held by the ten biggest clonotypes.

HCMV-specific IgG was detected in serum with a commercial ELISA kit to determine HCMV serostatus. Peripheral blood mononuclear cells were isolated from blood by Ficoll density gradient centrifugation. The data belong to a study of T cells expressing NK-cell markers (dated by TCRdb to the early 2020s). About the investigation overall: Three sorted T-cell subsets (CD3+CD56+NKG2C+, CD3+CD56+NKG2C- and CD3+CD56-NKG2C+) from fewer than 10 donors had their TCR beta-chain repertoires profiled. Seven of the eight sequenced donors were HCMV-seropositive and one was HCMV-seronegative. The eight sequenced donors were randomly selected healthy volunteers, three men and five women. Sequencing of the libraries produced 2 x 150 bp reads on Illumina HiSeq 2000/2500, MiSeq or NextSeq.

What the authors observed across the whole study: In roughly 6 donors, the dominant CD3+CD56+NKG2C+ clonotypes ranked among the top 10 CD8+ clonotypes, making up 1.0-7.0% of CD8+ T cells. Whether the expanded NKG2C-expressing T cell clones were specific for HCMV antigens was left unclear. Those dominant clonotypes were again the most abundant among CD3+CD56-NKG2C+ cells in four donors, at about 28.3-60.1%.

CDR1 and CDR2 are drawn from the germline V gene: SGHRS, YFSETQ. The CDR3 numbers 13 residues from cysteine through phenylalanine. Nucleotide data are not available. The receptor's source is a woman between 18 and 75 years old in good health. What was sequenced was blood T cells: a sorted CD56 or NKG2C T cell subset, CD4+ or CD8+ T cells, or bulk PBMC T cells (not recorded which). The chain uses TRBV5-1 and TRBJ2-2; TCRdb designates TRBD2, a call that cannot be tested without DNA. The CDR3 here reads CASSSPYTGELFF.